One sample yielded the 21 T cell receptor beta chains listed below, sequenced in a study of T-cell reconstitution after alpha-beta-depleted transplantation in children. Preparing the TCRbeta library involved the use of unique molecular identifiers. TCRdb ran MiXCR on the PCR reads and lists one entry per CDR3 protein. The sample lists 250,000 to 400,000 distinct CDR3 sequences, roughly 21% occurring once. This material consisted of PBMCs, mostly from graft donor cells, taken 180 days after TCRalphabeta/CD19-depleted stem cell transplant. The source of these receptors is a male patient younger than 18 who had a stem cell transplant for acute lymphoblastic leukemia, so the T cells may come from the graft donor.

This chain links TRBV7-9 with TRBJ2-3; 10 bases are a match to TRBD2. J gave up 4 bases and V 1 base, and 5 bases lay outside the gene matches. The length of the CDR3 is 16 residues. CDR1 is SEHNR and CDR2 is FQNEAQ in the germline V gene (reference sequence). CDR3 DNA sequence: TGTGCCAGCAGCTTAGTAAGCGGGAGGGCCTCAGATACGCAGTATTTT. Translation: CASSLVSGRASDTQYF. Based on the CDR3 plus reference TRBV7-9 and TRBJ2-3, the full variable domain is DTGVSQNPRHKITKRGQNVTFRCDPISEHNRLYWYRQTLGQGPEFLTYFQNEAQLEKSRLLSDRFSAERPKGSFSTLEIQRTEQGDSAMYLCASSLVSGRASDTQYFGPGTRLTVL.

This clonotype appeared a few times. The chain joins TRBV20-1 to TRBJ2-7; 10 bases are a match to TRBD2. The CDR3 has 15 residues. The germline gives CDR1 DFQATT, CDR2 SNEGSKA (reference sequence). J gave up 1 base and V 0 bases, and 3 bases lay outside the gene matches. DNA for the CDR3: TGCAGTGCTAGAGAGCGGACTAGCGGATCCTACGAGCAGTACTTC. It specifies CSARERTSGSYEQYF.

This clonotype was seen once. The CDR3 region has the DNA TGCGCCAGCAGCCAATTGATGTGGGGGGGGGAGACTGAAGCTTTCTTT. Residues: CASSQLMWGGETEAFF. The V call is TRBV4-1, the J call TRBJ1-1; tentative D call: TRBD1 (5 bases). CDR1 MGHRA and CDR2 YSYEKL come from the germline V gene. The V end lost 2 bases, the J end lost 5 bases, and 18 bases lay between the germline ends. The CDR3 extends over 16 amino acids.

This clonotype showed up just a few times. J is TRBJ1-4 and V is TRBV6-2 or TRBV6-3; D is uncertain. Trimming removed 6 bases from V and 11 bases from J, with 10 bases in between. From germline, CDR1 is MNHEY and CDR2 SVGEGT. This CDR3 is 11 amino acids long. CDR3: CASSHGSKLFF. The CDR3 coding sequence is TGTGCCAGCAGCCACGGCTCCAAACTGTTTTTT.

The DNA for the CDR3 is TGTGCCAGCAGTTTAGTGGGGGGATCCCACGAGCAGTACTTC. This codes for CASSLVGGSHEQYF. V usage is TRBV12-3 or TRBV12-4 and J usage is TRBJ2-7; TRBD2 might be the D (6 bases). V was trimmed by 1 base and J by 5 bases, leaving 12 bases between them. CDR3 length: 14 residues.

This rearrangement joins TRBV20-1 to TRBJ2-3, with 10 positions matching TRBD2. The CDR3 has 15 amino acids. Germline V gene sequence: CDR1 DFQATT, CDR2 SNEGSKA (reference sequence). J was trimmed by 5 bases and V by 0 bases; bases with no gene match: 5. CDR3 residues: CSARDLGTSVDTQYF. In DNA form, the CDR3 reads TGCAGTGCTAGAGATCTTGGGACTAGCGTAGATACGCAGTATTTT.

The chain has TRBV29-1 and TRBJ2-7; D is perhaps TRBD1 or TRBD2 (6 bases each). The CDR3 runs to 13 residues. The germline V gene encodes CDR1 SQVTM and CDR2 ANQGSEA. V was pared by 6 bases and J by 6 bases, with 18 bases between. The CDR3 DNA reads TGCAGCGTCACAAGGGGGGTACAGAGCGAGCAGTACTTC. It specifies CSVTRGVQSEQYF.

V gene TRBV11-2 combines with J gene TRBJ1-2; the D is unclear. V dropped 0 bases and J dropped 4 bases, with 12 bases sitting between them. This CDR3 is built from 15 residues. Germline CDR1 SGHAT, CDR2 FQNNGV. CDR3 nucleotides: TGTGCCAGCAGCTTAGAAAGGTCCAGCCCCTATGGCTACACCTTC. Its protein product is CASSLERSSPYGYTF.

Ten or more counts support this clonotype. The chain recombines TRBV27 with TRBJ1-5; D possibly corresponds to TRBD1 (5 bases). The CDR3 length is 14 residues. Trimming pared 3 bases from V and 2 bases from J, leaving 8 bases between. Germline lookup yields CDR1 MNHEY and CDR2 SMNVEV (reference sequence). The CDR3 DNA is TGTGCCAGCAGTTTGGCAGGGCGCAATCAGCCCCAGCATTTT. Translating it yields CASSLAGRNQPQHF.

The J gene is TRBJ2-7, the V gene TRBV27; D remains unclear. Trimming shortened V by 3 bases and J by 1 base, and 10 bases separated the two germline ends. This CDR3 spans 14 amino acids. CDR1 MNHEY and CDR2 SMNVEV come from the germline V gene (reference sequence). The DNA for the CDR3 is TGTGCCAGCAGTTTGGTGAGGTCATCCTACGAGCAGTACTTC. Protein product: CASSLVRSSYEQYF.

This clonotype came up a few times. The J gene is TRBJ2-5, the V gene TRBV6-5, with 11 bases identical to TRBD2. CDR1 MNHEY and CDR2 SVGAGI come from the germline V gene. The ends lost 0 bases at V and 4 bases at J; junction bases unmatched: 4. This CDR3 comprises 16 residues. In nucleotides, the CDR3 is TGTGCCAGCAGTTACTCGCTAGCGGGAGGAGGAGAGACCCAGTACTTC. This gives the protein CASSYSLAGGGETQYF.

This clonotype was recorded a few times. The rearrangement uses TRBV5-1 and TRBJ2-5, with 11 bases that match TRBD2. The CDR3 loop spans 17 amino acids. Germline V lookup: CDR1 SGHRS, CDR2 YFSETQ. The V gene end was trimmed by 4 bases and the J gene end by 4 bases; junction bases not matched to a gene: 12. CDR3 DNA sequence: TGCGCCAGCAGCCTACTGACTAGCGGGGAGGGTTCAGAGACCCAGTACTTC. Translated: CASSLLTSGEGSETQYF.

The CDR3: CASSHLGLQFF. The CDR3 bases are TGTGCCAGCAGTCATCTGGGACTCCAGTTCTTC. J is TRBJ2-7 and V is TRBV12-3 or TRBV12-4; possibly TRBD2 for D (6 bases). The J call is in doubt because the DNA end fits TRBJ2-1 better. CDR3 length: 11 amino acids.

The chain combines TRBV4-1 with TRBJ2-1, with 10 bases identical to TRBD1. Unmatched junction bases numbered 3, after V lost 3 bases and J lost 4 bases. Germline CDR1 reads MGHRA; CDR2 reads YSYEKL. The CDR3 covers 15 residues. The CDR3 nucleotides read TGCGCCAGCAGCCACGGACAGGGGGAGTACAATGAGCAGTTCTTC. Protein: CASSHGQGEYNEQFF.

This clonotype was detected a few times. V gene TRBV4-1 combines with J gene TRBJ2-2, with a weak D call TRBD1 (6 bases). The CDR3 spans 16 residues. Germline loops: CDR1 MGHRA, CDR2 YSYEKL. V gave up 4 bases and J gave up 4 bases, with 16 bases separating them. CDR3 bases: TGCGCCAGCAGCCTCCCTTATTTCAGGGGCACCGGGGAGCTGTTTTTT. Amino acids: CASSLPYFRGTGELFF.

The CDR3 reads CASSRTDSSGANVLTF. The CDR3 DNA follows: TGTGCCAGCAGCCGGACGGACAGCTCTGGGGCCAACGTCCTGACTTTC. The chain is built from TRBV7-3 and TRBJ2-6, with D possibly matching TRBD1 (6 bases). V was trimmed by 5 bases and J by 0 bases, leaving 11 bases between them. Germline-derived CDR1 and CDR2 are SGHTA and FQGTGA. The CDR3 consists of 16 residues.

The J gene is TRBJ2-3, the V gene TRBV5-1, with D maybe TRBD2 (5 bases). The CDR3 totals 19 residues. Germline CDR1 SGHRS, CDR2 YFSETQ. Trimming took 0 bases from V and 6 from J, leaving 26 bases between them. In DNA form, the CDR3 reads TGCGCCAGCAGCTTGGGTCTTCCCCGAATAGCGCGGGTTGCCGATACGCAGTATTTT. It yields the protein CASSLGLPRIARVADTQYF. Drawing the rest from reference TRBV5-1 and TRBJ2-3, the complete variable domain is KAGVTQTPRYLIKTRGQQVTLSCSPISGHRSVSWYQQTPGQGLQFLFEYFSETQRNKGNFPGRFSGRQFSNSRSEMNVSTLELGDSALYLCASSLGLPRIARVADTQYFGPGTRLTVL.

This clonotype has more than one count but fewer than ten. The chain has TRBV29-1 and TRBJ2-7, with a weak D call TRBD1 (6 bases). The CDR3 totals 12 residues. Trimming removed 5 bases at V and 2 bases at J, with 10 bases between. Germline CDR1 reads SQVTM; CDR2 reads ANQGSEA. The CDR3 sequence is CSVWGHPYEQYF. In DNA form, the CDR3 reads TGCAGCGTTTGGGGACACCCCTACGAGCAGTACTTC.

This clonotype was picked up a small number of times. V and J are TRBV20-1 and TRBJ2-7, with a possible D match to TRBD1 (7 bases). This CDR3 is built from 12 residues. V was shortened by 8 bases and J by 2 bases, with 13 bases between the two germline ends. CDR1 and CDR2 (germline): DFQATT, SNEGSKA (reference sequence). The CDR3 loop is CSLFRGAYEQYF. DNA for the CDR3: TGCAGTCTCTTCAGGGGGGCCTACGAGCAGTACTTC.

This clonotype has more than one count but fewer than ten. J is TRBJ2-5 and V is TRBV4-1; tentatively, D is TRBD1 (6 bases). There are 14 residues in the CDR3. CDR1 is MGHRA, CDR2 YSYEKL, per germline. Trimming cost V 2 bases and J 3 bases, with 10 bases left between them. CDR3 nucleotide sequence: TGCGCCAGCAGCCAAAGTAGGGGGAAAGAGACCCAGTACTTC. This codes for CASSQSRGKETQYF.

The chain recombines TRBV20-1 with TRBJ1-5, with a weak D call TRBD1 (6 bases). The CDR3 sequence is 14 residues long. Deletions cut 7 bases from V and 12 bases from J, with 25 bases between. CDR1 and CDR2 from the germline V gene are DFQATT and SNEGSKA (reference sequence). The CDR3 is CSVPRGRGGDVQHF. CDR3 nucleotides: TGCAGTGTTCCGAGGGGCAGGGGCGGTGATGTCCAGCATTTT.